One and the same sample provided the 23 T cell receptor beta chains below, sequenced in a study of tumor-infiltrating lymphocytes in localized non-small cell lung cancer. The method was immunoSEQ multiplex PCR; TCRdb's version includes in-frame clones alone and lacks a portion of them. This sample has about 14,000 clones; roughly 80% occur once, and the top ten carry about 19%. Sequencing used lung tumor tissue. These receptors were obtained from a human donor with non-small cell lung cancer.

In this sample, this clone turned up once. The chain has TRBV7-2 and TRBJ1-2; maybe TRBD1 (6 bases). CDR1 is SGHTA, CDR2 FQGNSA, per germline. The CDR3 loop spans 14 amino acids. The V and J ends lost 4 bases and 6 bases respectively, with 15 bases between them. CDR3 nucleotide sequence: TGTGCCAGCAGCTCCCATATGGGGGCGGATGGCTACACCTTC. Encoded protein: CASSSHMGADGYTF.

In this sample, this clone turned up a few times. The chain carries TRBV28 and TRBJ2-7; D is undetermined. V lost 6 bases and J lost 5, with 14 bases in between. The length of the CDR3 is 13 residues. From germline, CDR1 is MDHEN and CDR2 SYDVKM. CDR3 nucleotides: TGTGCCAGCAGCGTCGACTCGAGCGACGAGCAGTACTTC. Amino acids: CASSVDSSDEQYF.

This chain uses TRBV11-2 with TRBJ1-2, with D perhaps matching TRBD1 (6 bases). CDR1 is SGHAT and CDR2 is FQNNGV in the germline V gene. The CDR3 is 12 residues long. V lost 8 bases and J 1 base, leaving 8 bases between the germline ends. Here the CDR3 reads CASGQSNYGYTF. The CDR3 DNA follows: TGTGCCAGCGGACAGAGTAACTATGGCTACACCTTC.

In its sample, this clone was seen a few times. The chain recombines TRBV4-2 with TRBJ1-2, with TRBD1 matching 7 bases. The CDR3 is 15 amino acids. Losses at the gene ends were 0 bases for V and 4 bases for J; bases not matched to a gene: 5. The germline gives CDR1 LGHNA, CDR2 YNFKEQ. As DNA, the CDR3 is TGTGCCAGCAGCCAAGAGACGGACAGGTCCTATGGCTACACCTTC. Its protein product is CASSQETDRSYGYTF.

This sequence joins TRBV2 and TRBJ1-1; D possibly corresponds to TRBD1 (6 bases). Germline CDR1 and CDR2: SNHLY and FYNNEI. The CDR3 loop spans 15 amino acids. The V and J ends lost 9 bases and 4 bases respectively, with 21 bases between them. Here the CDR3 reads CASTADSQMGTEAFF. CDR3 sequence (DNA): TGTGCCAGTACTGCGGACAGCCAGATGGGCACTGAAGCTTTCTTT.

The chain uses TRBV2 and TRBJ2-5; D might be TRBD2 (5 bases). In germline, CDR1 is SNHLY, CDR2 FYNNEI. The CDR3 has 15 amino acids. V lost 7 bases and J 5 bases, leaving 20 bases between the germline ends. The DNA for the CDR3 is TGTGCCAGCACCCTCACGAAGGGAGTCGCCGAGACCCAGTACTTC. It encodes CASTLTKGVAETQYF. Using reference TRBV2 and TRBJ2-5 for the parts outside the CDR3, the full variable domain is EPEVTQTPSHQVTQMGQEVILRCVPISNHLYFYWYRQILGQKVEFLVSFYNNEISEKSEIFDDQFSVERPDGSNFTLKIRSTKLEDSAMYFCASTLTKGVAETQYFGPGTRLLVL.

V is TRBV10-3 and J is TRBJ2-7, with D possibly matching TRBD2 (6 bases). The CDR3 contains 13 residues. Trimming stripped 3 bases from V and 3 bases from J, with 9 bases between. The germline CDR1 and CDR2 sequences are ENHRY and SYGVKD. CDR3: CAISESDYYEQYF. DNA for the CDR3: TGTGCCATCAGTGAATCGGACTACTACGAGCAGTACTTC.

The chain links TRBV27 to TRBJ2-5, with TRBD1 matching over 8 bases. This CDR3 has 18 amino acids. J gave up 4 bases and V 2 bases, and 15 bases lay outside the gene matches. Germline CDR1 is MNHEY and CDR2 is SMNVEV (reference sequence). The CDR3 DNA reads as TGTGCCAGCAGTTTAAAACCCAGGGGGCTGGGGACAGGAGAGACCCAGTACTTC. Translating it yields CASSLKPRGLGTGETQYF.

The CDR3 loop reads CASSASKNEKLFF. The CDR3 nucleotides are TGTGCCAGCTCCGCTTCGAAAAACGAAAAACTGTTTTTT. This chain joins TRBV19 and TRBJ1-4; the D is unclear. The CDR3 totals 13 residues. CDR1 LNHDA and CDR2 SQIVND come from the germline V gene (reference sequence). Trimming stripped 9 bases from V and 8 bases from J, with 16 bases between.

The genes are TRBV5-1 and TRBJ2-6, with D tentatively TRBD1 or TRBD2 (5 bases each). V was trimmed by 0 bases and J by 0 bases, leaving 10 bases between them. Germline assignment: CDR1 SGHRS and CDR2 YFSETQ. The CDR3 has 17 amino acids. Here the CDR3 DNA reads TGCGCCAGCAGCTTGGGGGGGACCTCCTCTGGGGCCAACGTCCTGACTTTC. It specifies CASSLGGTSSGANVLTF. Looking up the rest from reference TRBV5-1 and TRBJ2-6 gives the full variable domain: KAGVTQTPRYLIKTRGQQVTLSCSPISGHRSVSWYQQTPGQGLQFLFEYFSETQRNKGNFPGRFSGRQFSNSRSEMNVSTLELGDSALYLCASSLGGTSSGANVLTFGAGSRLTVL.

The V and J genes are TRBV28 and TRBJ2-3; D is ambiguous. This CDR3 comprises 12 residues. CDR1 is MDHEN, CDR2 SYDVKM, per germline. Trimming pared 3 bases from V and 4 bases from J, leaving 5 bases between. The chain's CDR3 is CASSFLADTQYF. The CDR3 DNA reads TGTGCCAGCAGTTTTCTCGCAGATACGCAGTATTTT.

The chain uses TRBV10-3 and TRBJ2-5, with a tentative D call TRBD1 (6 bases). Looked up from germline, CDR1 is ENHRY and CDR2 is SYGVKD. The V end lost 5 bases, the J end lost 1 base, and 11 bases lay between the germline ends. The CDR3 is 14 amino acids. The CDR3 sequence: CAISPGASQETQYF. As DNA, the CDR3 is TGTGCCATCAGTCCAGGGGCTTCCCAAGAGACCCAGTACTTC.

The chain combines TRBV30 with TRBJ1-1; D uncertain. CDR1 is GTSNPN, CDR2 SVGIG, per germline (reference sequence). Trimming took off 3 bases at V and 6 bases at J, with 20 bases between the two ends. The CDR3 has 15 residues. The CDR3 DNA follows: TGTGCCTGGAGAATCGCTGGCAGCGCGCTTCCTGAAGCTTTCTTT. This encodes CAWRIAGSALPEAFF.

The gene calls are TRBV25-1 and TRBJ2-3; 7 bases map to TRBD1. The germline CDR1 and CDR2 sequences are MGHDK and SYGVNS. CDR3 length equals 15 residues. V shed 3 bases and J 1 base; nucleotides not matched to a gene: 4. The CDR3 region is CASSDPGQGTDTQYF. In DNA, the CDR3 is TGTGCCAGCAGTGACCCCGGACAGGGCACAGATACGCAGTATTTT.

CDR3 sequence reads: CASSQKTNYGGEEAFF. Here the CDR3 DNA reads TGCGCCAGCAGCCAGAAAACCAACTACGGGGGGGAAGAAGCTTTCTTT. The chain links TRBV4-1 to TRBJ1-1, with D possibly TRBD1 on 5 matching bases. CDR3 length equals 16 residues. Trimming pared 3 bases from V and 8 bases from J, leaving 22 bases between. CDR1 is MGHRA and CDR2 is YSYEKL in the germline V gene.

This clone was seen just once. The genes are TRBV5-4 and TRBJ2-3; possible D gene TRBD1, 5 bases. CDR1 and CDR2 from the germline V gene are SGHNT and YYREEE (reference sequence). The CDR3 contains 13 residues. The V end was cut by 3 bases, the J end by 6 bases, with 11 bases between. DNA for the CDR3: TGTGCCAGCAGCTCAGGGTTTTGGGATACGCAGTATTTT. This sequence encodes CASSSGFWDTQYF.

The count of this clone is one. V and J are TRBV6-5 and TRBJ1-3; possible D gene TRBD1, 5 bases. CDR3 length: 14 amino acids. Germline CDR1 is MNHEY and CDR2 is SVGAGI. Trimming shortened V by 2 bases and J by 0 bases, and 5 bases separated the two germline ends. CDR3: CASSYGGSGNTIYF. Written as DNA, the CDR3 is TGTGCCAGCAGTTACGGGGGCTCTGGAAACACCATATATTTT.

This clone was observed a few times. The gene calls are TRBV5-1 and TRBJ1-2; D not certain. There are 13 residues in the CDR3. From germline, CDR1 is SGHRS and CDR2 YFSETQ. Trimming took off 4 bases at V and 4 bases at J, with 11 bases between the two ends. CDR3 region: CASSTDVLYGYTF. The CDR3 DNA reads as TGCGCCAGCAGCACAGACGTCCTCTATGGCTACACCTTC.

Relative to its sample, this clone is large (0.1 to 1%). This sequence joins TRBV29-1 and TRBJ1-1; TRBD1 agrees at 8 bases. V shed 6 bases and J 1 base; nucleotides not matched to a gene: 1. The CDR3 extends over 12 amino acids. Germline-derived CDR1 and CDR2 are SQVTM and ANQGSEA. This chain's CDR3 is CSVDRGNTEAFF. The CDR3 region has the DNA TGCAGCGTCGACAGGGGGAACACTGAAGCTTTCTTT.

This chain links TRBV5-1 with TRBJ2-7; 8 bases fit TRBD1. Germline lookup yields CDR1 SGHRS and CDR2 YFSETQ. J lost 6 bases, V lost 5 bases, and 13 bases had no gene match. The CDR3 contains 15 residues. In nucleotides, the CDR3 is TGCGCCAGCAGTCACACCCCCGGACAGGGAATCGAGCAGTACTTC. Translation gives CASSHTPGQGIEQYF.

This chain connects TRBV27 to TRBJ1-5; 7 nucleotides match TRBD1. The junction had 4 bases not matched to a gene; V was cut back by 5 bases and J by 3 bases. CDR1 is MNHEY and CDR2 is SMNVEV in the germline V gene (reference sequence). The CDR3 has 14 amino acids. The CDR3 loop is CASSLGQFNQPQHF. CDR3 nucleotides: TGTGCCAGCAGTCTGGGACAGTTCAATCAGCCCCAGCATTTT.

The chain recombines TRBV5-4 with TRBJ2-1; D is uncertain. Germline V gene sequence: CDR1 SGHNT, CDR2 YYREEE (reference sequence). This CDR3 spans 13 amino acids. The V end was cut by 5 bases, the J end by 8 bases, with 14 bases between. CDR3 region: CASSGSYSHEQFF. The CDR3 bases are TGTGCCAGCAGTGGCTCCTACAGCCATGAGCAGTTCTTC.

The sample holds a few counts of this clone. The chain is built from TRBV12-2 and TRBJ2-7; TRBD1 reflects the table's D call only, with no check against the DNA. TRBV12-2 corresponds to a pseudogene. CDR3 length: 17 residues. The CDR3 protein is CASRLEGREGQSYEQYF. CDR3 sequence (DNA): TGTGCAAGTCGCTTAGAAGGACGTGAGGGACAGTCCTACGAGCAGTACTTC.